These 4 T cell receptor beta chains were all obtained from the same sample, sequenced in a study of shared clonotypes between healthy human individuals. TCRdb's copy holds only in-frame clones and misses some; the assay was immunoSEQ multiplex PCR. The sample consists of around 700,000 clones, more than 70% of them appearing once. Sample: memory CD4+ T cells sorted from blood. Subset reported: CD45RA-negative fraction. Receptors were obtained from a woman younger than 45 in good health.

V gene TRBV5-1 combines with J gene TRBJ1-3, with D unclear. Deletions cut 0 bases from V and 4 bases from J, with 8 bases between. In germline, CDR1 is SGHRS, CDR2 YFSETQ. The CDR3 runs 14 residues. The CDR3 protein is CASSLGVEGNTIYF. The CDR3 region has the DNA TGCGCCAGCAGCTTGGGGGTCGAAGGAAACACCATATATTTT. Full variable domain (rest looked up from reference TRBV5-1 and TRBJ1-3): KAGVTQTPRYLIKTRGQQVTLSCSPISGHRSVSWYQQTPGQGLQFLFEYFSETQRNKGNFPGRFSGRQFSNSRSEMNVSTLELGDSALYLCASSLGVEGNTIYFGEGSWLTVV.

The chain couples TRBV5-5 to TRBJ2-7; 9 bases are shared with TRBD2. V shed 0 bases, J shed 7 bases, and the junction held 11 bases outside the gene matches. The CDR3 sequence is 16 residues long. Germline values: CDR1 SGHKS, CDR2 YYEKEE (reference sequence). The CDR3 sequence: CASSLARAGGPKEQYF. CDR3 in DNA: TGTGCCAGCAGCTTGGCTCGCGCGGGAGGGCCGAAAGAGCAGTACTTC.

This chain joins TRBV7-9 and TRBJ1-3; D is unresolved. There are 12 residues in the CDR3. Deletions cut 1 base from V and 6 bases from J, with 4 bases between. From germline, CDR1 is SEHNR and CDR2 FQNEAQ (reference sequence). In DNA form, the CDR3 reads TGTGCCAGCAGCTTAGTAGCAAACACCATATATTTT. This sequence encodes CASSLVANTIYF.

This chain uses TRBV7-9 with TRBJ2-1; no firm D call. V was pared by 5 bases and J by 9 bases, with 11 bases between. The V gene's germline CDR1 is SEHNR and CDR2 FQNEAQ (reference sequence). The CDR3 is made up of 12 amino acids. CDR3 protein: CASSPSGGEQFF. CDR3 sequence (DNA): TGTGCCAGCAGCCCTAGTGGTGGTGAGCAGTTCTTC.